The 15 T cell receptor beta chains listed next were all sequenced from one sample in a study of cytomegalovirus exposure and HLA in healthy donors. PCR amplification relied on 60 Vbeta primers (plus 13 Jbeta primers). Here immunoSEQ multiplex PCR was the method, and the copy in TCRdb shows in-frame clones only, minus some. Of more than 130,000 clones in the sample, 60% to 85% were seen once. The sequenced sample consisted of PBMCs. These TCRs come from a male donor in good health and CMV-seronegative.

The chain uses TRBV19 and TRBJ2-1, with a weak D call TRBD1 (6 bases). This CDR3 contains 11 residues. V lost 10 bases, J lost 15 bases, and 19 bases lay in between. CDR1 and CDR2 (germline): LNHDA, SQIVND (reference sequence). The DNA for the CDR3 is TGTGCCACTACCGCAGGGGCCATTATGTTCTTC. Translating gives CATTAGAIMFF.

The chain employs TRBV27 and TRBJ2-5, with D tentatively TRBD2 (6 bases). The CDR3 sequence is 15 residues long. CDR1 is MNHEY, CDR2 SMNVEV, per germline (reference sequence). Trimming removed 2 bases at V and 4 bases at J, with 14 bases between. The DNA for the CDR3 is TGTGCCAGCAGTTTAAGTTGGGGGGTTGGAGAGACCCAGTACTTC. Its protein product is CASSLSWGVGETQYF.

The rearrangement joins TRBV18 to TRBJ2-5; 8 nucleotides align to TRBD2. The ends lost 3 bases at V and 3 bases at J; junction bases unmatched: 6. This CDR3 region has 15 residues. CDR1 and CDR2 from the germline V gene are KGHSH and LQKENI. The CDR3: CASSPFPGREETQYF. The CDR3 DNA sequence: TGTGCCAGCTCACCTTTTCCCGGGAGGGAAGAGACCCAGTACTTC.

V gene TRBV6-5 combines with J gene TRBJ1-1, with D perhaps matching TRBD1 (5 bases). The V gene's germline CDR1 is MNHEY and CDR2 SVGAGI. The CDR3 is made up of 13 amino acids. V lost 6 bases, J lost 0 bases, and 8 bases lay in between. The CDR3 region has the DNA TGTGCCAGCAGCGACAGTATGAACACTGAAGCTTTCTTT. Amino acid sequence: CASSDSMNTEAFF.

This clone was detected only a few times. The chain carries TRBV7-8 and TRBJ2-1, with TRBD2 matching over 10 bases. The CDR3 totals 15 residues. V lost 6 bases, J lost 2 bases, and 4 bases stayed unmatched. Per the germline V gene, CDR1 is SGHVS and CDR2 is FQNEAQ. The CDR3 protein is CASRSGRAAYNEQFF. The CDR3 DNA sequence: TGTGCCAGCAGGAGCGGGAGGGCAGCCTACAATGAGCAGTTCTTC.

The chain is built from TRBV27 and TRBJ2-5, with TRBD2 identical over 7 bases. The V and J ends lost 5 bases and 4 bases, in that order; junction bases with no gene match: 10. Germline V gives CDR1 MNHEY, CDR2 SMNVEV (reference sequence). The CDR3 extends over 15 amino acids. CDR3 in amino acids: CASSPHRGVGETQYF. The CDR3 bases are TGTGCCAGCAGTCCGCATCGGGGGGTCGGAGAGACCCAGTACTTC.

The V call is TRBV12-2, the J call TRBJ1-5. TRBV12-2 is a pseudogene. The CDR3 is 14 residues long. The chain's CDR3 is CASANMIGNQPQHF. The DNA for the CDR3 is TGTGCAAGTGCGAATATGATCGGCAATCAGCCCCAGCATTTT.

The chain is built from TRBV6-5 and TRBJ2-7, with 14 bases fitting TRBD2. Trimming took 6 bases from V and 4 from J; bases not matched to a gene: 2. This CDR3 has 14 residues. Germline V gene sequence: CDR1 MNHEY, CDR2 SVGAGI. CDR3 loop: CASRGLAGGYEQYF. For the CDR3, the DNA is TGTGCCAGCAGAGGACTAGCGGGAGGTTACGAGCAGTACTTC.

The J gene is TRBJ2-7, the V gene TRBV6-5; D not certain. The CDR3 is made up of 13 amino acids. CDR1 and CDR2 from the germline V gene are MNHEY and SVGAGI. Trimming shortened V by 6 bases and J by 3 bases, and 12 bases separated the two germline ends. In DNA, the CDR3 is TGTGCCAGCAGACGCCCTTCGGGCTACGAGCAGTACTTC. Its translation: CASRRPSGYEQYF.

The rearrangement uses TRBV19 and TRBJ2-2, with D possibly matching TRBD2 (6 bases). There are 15 residues in the CDR3. Looked up from germline, CDR1 is LNHDA and CDR2 is SQIVND (reference sequence). V dropped 3 bases and J dropped 1 base, with 9 bases sitting between them. CDR3 residues: CASSILGGNTGELFF. The CDR3 DNA is TGTGCCAGTAGTATTTTGGGGGGGAACACCGGGGAGCTGTTTTTT.

This chain links TRBV27 with TRBJ1-2; 7 bases match TRBD1. Germline CDR1 is MNHEY and CDR2 is SMNVEV (reference sequence). V was clipped by 4 bases and J by 3 bases; unmatched bases: 8. The CDR3 length is 15 residues. This chain's CDR3 is CASSSSKQGYYGYTF. CDR3 in DNA: TGTGCCAGCAGTTCGAGTAAACAGGGGTACTATGGCTACACCTTC.

V is TRBV7-2 and J is TRBJ1-4, with D possibly matching TRBD1 (5 bases). This CDR3 comprises 13 residues. Trimming cost V 5 bases and J 11 bases, with 15 bases left between them. Germline assignment: CDR1 SGHTA and CDR2 FQGNSA. In DNA form, the CDR3 reads TGTGCCAGCAGCGCCCCCCTGGGGGGGAAACTGTTTTTT. Its protein is CASSAPLGGKLFF.

This clone came up a few times. The chain joins TRBV7-2 to TRBJ1-6; possible D gene TRBD1, 6 bases. V gave up 3 bases and J gave up 11 bases, with 20 bases separating them. This CDR3 is 16 amino acids long. Germline V gene data show CDR1 as SGHTA and CDR2 as FQGNSA. This CDR3 is CASSFRGGGEEAPLHF. The DNA for the CDR3 is TGTGCCAGCAGCTTCAGGGGCGGGGGGGAGGAGGCACCCCTCCACTTT.

The chain is built from TRBV5-1 and TRBJ2-7; the match to TRBD2 covers 9 bases. Germline trimming cut 0 bases from V and 1 base from J; bases unmatched to any gene: 11. This CDR3 contains 18 residues. CDR1 is SGHRS, CDR2 YFSETQ, per germline. CDR3 sequence (DNA): TGCGCCAGCAGCTTGGTGGCTAGCGGGACACTAATTTCCTACGAGCAGTACTTC. Its protein is CASSLVASGTLISYEQYF.

In DNA form, the CDR3 reads TGTGCCAGTAGTATTACAGGGGAGAACACTGAAGCTTTCTTT. Protein product: CASSITGENTEAFF. The chain has TRBV19 and TRBJ1-1, with TRBD1 matching over 7 bases. CDR1 is LNHDA and CDR2 is SQIVND in the germline V gene (reference sequence). This CDR3 region has 14 residues. The ends lost 3 bases at V and 1 base at J; junction bases unmatched: 2.